The 16 T cell receptor beta chains below were found in one sample sequenced in a study of vaccination and CD4 T cells after COVID-19. Treatment: approximately nine-day PBMC culture with coronavirus spike peptide pools or control peptides (ViraFEST assay). The Oncomine TCR Beta short-read assay generated sequence data from the DNA of cultured CD4+ T cells. TCRdb redid the calling of the PCR reads with MiXCR, one entry per CDR3 protein. The data show about 25,000 distinct CDR3 sequences, 43% seen once. Which antigens these TCRs recognize remains unknown. Specimen: CD4+ T cells from blood, cultured in vitro. The origin of the receptors is a human donor who had recovered from COVID-19.

This chain uses TRBV20-1 with TRBJ2-1, with D possibly TRBD2 on 6 matching bases. Looked up from germline, CDR1 is DFQATT and CDR2 is SNEGSKA (reference sequence). The length of the CDR3 is 16 residues. The V gene lost 6 bases and the J gene lost 0 bases, with 18 bases spanning the gap. In DNA form, the CDR3 reads TGCAGTGCCGTTTCCTTAGAGGGAGGCTCCTACAATGAGCAGTTCTTC. It codes for CSAVSLEGGSYNEQFF.

This clonotype was counted between two and nine times. V gene TRBV6-2 or TRBV6-3 combines with J gene TRBJ1-2; 7 bases fit TRBD1. From germline, CDR1 is MNHEY and CDR2 SVGEGT. The CDR3 has 13 residues. Losses at the gene ends were 5 bases for V and 2 bases for J; bases not matched to a gene: 2. The CDR3 DNA is TGTGCCAGCAGTCCGACAGGGAACTATGGCTACACCTTC. It translates to CASSPTGNYGYTF.

V gene TRBV27 combines with J gene TRBJ2-5; unclear D gene. This CDR3 has 11 residues. CDR1 is MNHEY, CDR2 SMNVEV, per germline (reference sequence). Trimming stripped 8 bases from V and 7 bases from J, with 11 bases between. This chain's CDR3 is CASRNWGTQYF. For the CDR3, the DNA is TGTGCCAGCCGCAACTGGGGGACCCAGTACTTC.

The gene calls are TRBV24-1 and TRBJ1-2, with unresolved D. The CDR3 extends over 14 amino acids. CDR1 is KGHDR, CDR2 SFDVKD, per germline. Between the trimmed V and J ends, which lost 5 bases and 2 bases, there was a span of 11 bases. The CDR3 nucleotides read TGTGCCACCAGTGCCGAGGTACAGAACTATGGCTACACCTTC. Encoded protein: CATSAEVQNYGYTF.

V usage is TRBV12-3 or TRBV12-4 and J usage is TRBJ1-6; a possible D gene is TRBD1 (6 bases). CDR3 length equals 13 residues. Between the trimmed V and J ends, which lost 6 bases and 7 bases, there was a span of 10 bases. CDR3 sequence: CASSGTGNSPLHF. In DNA, the CDR3 is TGTGCCAGCAGCGGTACAGGGAATTCACCCCTCCACTTT.

Only a few counts were recorded for this clonotype. The chain combines TRBV21-1 with TRBJ2-7. TRBV21-1 is marked as a pseudogene. The length of the CDR3 is 12 residues. The CDR3 protein is CASSIWDYEQYF. As DNA, the CDR3 is TGTGCCAGCAGCATATGGGATTACGAGCAGTACTTC.

This rearrangement joins TRBV6-2 or TRBV6-3 to TRBJ1-5, with D possibly being TRBD1 (5 bases). V was cut by 7 bases and J by 3 bases, with 13 bases left in between. CDR1 and CDR2 from the germline V gene are MNHEY and SVGEGT. The CDR3 spans 14 residues. The CDR3 nucleotides read TGTGCCAGCACTCAGGGATGGTACAATCAGCCCCAGCATTTT. Amino acids: CASTQGWYNQPQHF.

The chain recombines TRBV28 with TRBJ2-3, with TRBD1 identical over 7 bases. Germline V gene data show CDR1 as MDHEN and CDR2 as SYDVKM. Losses at the gene ends were 8 bases for V and 0 bases for J; bases not matched to a gene: 14. The CDR3 sequence is 17 residues long. CDR3 coding DNA: TGTGCCAGCTTTCCCCAGGGACAGTTAAGGAGCACAGATACGCAGTATTTT. Its protein is CASFPQGQLRSTDTQYF.

This chain uses TRBV7-9 with TRBJ2-7, with 9 bases matching TRBD2. The CDR3 covers 15 residues. Per the germline V gene, CDR1 is SEHNR and CDR2 is FQNEAQ (reference sequence). V gave up 3 bases and J gave up 2 bases; unmatched junction bases: 5. Written as DNA, the CDR3 is TGTGCCAGCAGCTTTGGAGGCGGGAGGGCCTACGAGCAGTACTTC. It codes for CASSFGGGRAYEQYF.

A few counts support this clonotype. V is TRBV7-3 and J is TRBJ2-5; D not resolved. Germline V gives CDR1 SGHTA, CDR2 FQGTGA. This CDR3 comprises 15 residues. V lost 2 bases and J 5 bases, leaving 15 bases between the germline ends. The CDR3 nucleotides are TGTGCCAGCAGCTTATACCCCACCCCCCGGGAGACCCAGTACTTC. Translation: CASSLYPTPRETQYF.

The chain recombines TRBV24-1 with TRBJ1-5; 7 nucleotides agree with TRBD1. Germline V gene lookup returns CDR1 KGHDR and CDR2 SFDVKD. The CDR3 runs 15 residues. With V trimmed by 5 bases and J by 4 bases, 7 bases remained unmatched. The CDR3: CATSGQGVGNQPQHF. DNA for the CDR3: TGTGCCACCAGTGGGCAGGGGGTAGGAAATCAGCCCCAGCATTTT.

This sequence joins TRBV19 and TRBJ1-5; D is ambiguous. CDR3 length: 16 residues. From germline, CDR1 is LNHDA and CDR2 SQIVND (reference sequence). V shed 4 bases and J shed 0 bases, with 13 bases lying between them. The CDR3 loop is CASSKAGILSNQPQHF. CDR3 sequence (DNA): TGTGCCAGTAGTAAAGCCGGGATACTTAGCAATCAGCCCCAGCATTTT.

This chain links TRBV20-1 with TRBJ1-1; 7 bases match TRBD1. CDR3 length: 18 residues. V lost 3 bases and J lost 0; bases outside the gene matches: 16. CDR1 DFQATT and CDR2 SNEGSKA come from the germline V gene (reference sequence). As DNA, the CDR3 is TGCAGTGCTAGGGGCCAGGGGGTTCGGGACATCATGAACACTGAAGCTTTCTTT. Its translation: CSARGQGVRDIMNTEAFF.

The chain is built from TRBV27 and TRBJ2-1; D call uncertain. The V end was cut by 4 bases, the J end by 9 bases, with 13 bases between. The V gene's germline CDR1 is MNHEY and CDR2 SMNVEV (reference sequence). CDR3 size: 13 residues. CDR3 coding DNA: TGTGCCAGCAGTTCTGAAGGGTGGCGTGAGCAGTTCTTC. Its translation: CASSSEGWREQFF.

The V call is TRBV5-8, the J call TRBJ2-5; D unresolved. This CDR3 has 15 amino acids. V was cut by 3 bases and J by 4 bases, with 16 bases left in between. Germline CDR1 reads SGHTS; CDR2 reads YDEGEE. CDR3 amino acids: CASSYFRVQRETQYF. DNA of the CDR3: TGTGCCAGCAGCTACTTCCGGGTACAAAGAGAGACCCAGTACTTC.

This rearrangement joins TRBV5-1 to TRBJ1-1; D not resolved. The CDR3 sequence is 14 residues long. Trimming removed 4 bases from V and 1 base from J, with 11 bases in between. Germline V gene sequence: CDR1 SGHRS, CDR2 YFSETQ. Here the CDR3 DNA reads TGCGCCAGCAGCCTCTCCACAGAGAACACTGAAGCTTTCTTT. This gives the protein CASSLSTENTEAFF.